The next 29 T cell receptor beta chains were all read from a single sample in a study of cytomegalovirus exposure and HLA in healthy donors. Assay: immunoSEQ multiplex PCR; the TCRdb copy retains only in-frame clones and omits some. The data show over 200,000 clones, roughly 83% seen once. Sequencing was carried out using PBMCs. All receptors derive from a woman aged 18-35 years in good health and CMV-seronegative.

J is TRBJ2-7 and V is TRBV6-1; the D gene could be TRBD1 or TRBD2 (6 bases each). Trimming shortened V by 4 bases and J by 1 base, and 11 bases separated the two germline ends. CDR3 length: 14 residues. Per the germline V gene, CDR1 is MNHNS and CDR2 is SASEGT. DNA for the CDR3: TGTGCCAGCAGTGCTGGAGGGGGATCCTACGAGCAGTACTTC. This codes for CASSAGGGSYEQYF.

Here the CDR3 DNA reads TGTGCCAGCAGTGTCCCGGGGTCTAATGAGCAGTTCTTC. Amino acids: CASSVPGSNEQFF. The rearrangement links TRBV27 to TRBJ2-1; D possibly corresponds to TRBD2 (5 bases). The CDR3 extends over 13 amino acids. Trimming shortened V by 5 bases and J by 7 bases, and 12 bases separated the two germline ends. Per the germline V gene, CDR1 is MNHEY and CDR2 is SMNVEV (reference sequence).

V usage is TRBV7-9 and J usage is TRBJ1-1; 7 bases agree with TRBD1. J was trimmed by 4 bases and V by 5 bases; bases with no gene match: 10. Per the germline V gene, CDR1 is SEHNR and CDR2 is FQNEAQ (reference sequence). The CDR3 runs to 15 residues. The CDR3 nucleotides are TGTGCCAGCAGCCCCAGGGGGGGGACGGGCACTGAAGCTTTCTTT. It encodes CASSPRGGTGTEAFF.

This clone was seen once. The CDR3 coding sequence is TGCGCCAGCAGCCCCGCGGGAGACACTGAAGCTTTCTTT. Translation: CASSPAGDTEAFF. The chain employs TRBV5-1 and TRBJ1-1; D is unclear. The CDR3 has 13 amino acids. CDR1 and CDR2 (germline): SGHRS, YFSETQ. V gave up 4 bases and J gave up 3 bases, with 10 bases separating them. Full variable domain (missing parts from reference TRBV5-1 and TRBJ1-1): KAGVTQTPRYLIKTRGQQVTLSCSPISGHRSVSWYQQTPGQGLQFLFEYFSETQRNKGNFPGRFSGRQFSNSRSEMNVSTLELGDSALYLCASSPAGDTEAFFGQGTRLTVV.

V gene TRBV30 combines with J gene TRBJ1-2, with 7 bases that match TRBD1. CDR1 is GTSNPN and CDR2 is SVGIG in the germline V gene (reference sequence). There are 14 residues in the CDR3. V shed 0 bases, J shed 9 bases, and the junction held 10 bases outside the gene matches. The CDR3 region is CAWSVGTALTSYTF. Written as DNA, the CDR3 is TGTGCCTGGAGTGTAGGGACAGCCCTCACTAGCTACACCTTC. The full variable domain, rest sourced from reference TRBV30 and TRBJ1-2, is SQTIHQWPATLVQPVGSPLSLECTVEGTSNPNLYWYRQAAGRGLQLLFYSVGIGQISSEVPQNLSASRPQDRQFILSSKKLLLSDSGFYLCAWSVGTALTSYTFGSGTRLTVV.

This chain connects TRBV7-8 to TRBJ2-5; either TRBD1 or TRBD2 may supply D (5 bases each). V was clipped by 4 bases and J by 1 base, with 10 bases between them. The germline V gene encodes CDR1 SGHVS and CDR2 FQNEAQ. The CDR3 consists of 14 residues. In DNA, the CDR3 is TGTGCCAGCAGCTATCAGGGACCCCAAGAGACCCAGTACTTC. Translated: CASSYQGPQETQYF.

Only one count was recorded for this clone. The CDR3 loop reads CASSFRGSPLFNEQFF. The CDR3 DNA reads as TGTGCCAGCAGCTTTAGGGGCTCTCCCCTATTCAATGAGCAGTTCTTC. This sequence joins TRBV13 and TRBJ2-1; TRBD1 is a possible D gene (5 bases). Trimming took 3 bases from V and 6 from J, leaving 18 bases between them. This CDR3 has 16 amino acids. Germline values: CDR1 PRHDT, CDR2 FYEKMQ (reference sequence). Full variable domain (rest looked up from reference TRBV13 and TRBJ2-1): AAGVIQSPRHLIKEKRETATLKCYPIPRHDTVYWYQQGPGQDPQFLISFYEKMQSDKGSIPDRFSAQQFSDYHSELNMSSLELGDSALYFCASSFRGSPLFNEQFFGPGTRLTVL.

V usage is TRBV5-1 and J usage is TRBJ2-1, with 7 bases lining up with TRBD1. Losses at the gene ends were 0 bases for V and 4 bases for J; bases not matched to a gene: 7. Germline values: CDR1 SGHRS, CDR2 YFSETQ. CDR3 length equals 16 residues. DNA of the CDR3: TGCGCCAGCAGCTTGGCCGAGGCCAGGGGGTACAATGAGCAGTTCTTC. This encodes CASSLAEARGYNEQFF. Full variable domain (remainder filled in from reference TRBV5-1 and TRBJ2-1): KAGVTQTPRYLIKTRGQQVTLSCSPISGHRSVSWYQQTPGQGLQFLFEYFSETQRNKGNFPGRFSGRQFSNSRSEMNVSTLELGDSALYLCASSLAEARGYNEQFFGPGTRLTVL.

CDR3 sequence: CASSYEQGSGRTQYF. Written as DNA, the CDR3 is TGTGCCAGCAGTTACGAACAGGGGAGTGGAAGGACGCAGTACTTC. The chain combines TRBV6-5 with TRBJ2-4, with 7 bases matching TRBD1. Looked up from germline, CDR1 is MNHEY and CDR2 is SVGAGI. The V gene end was trimmed by 2 bases and the J gene end by 13 bases; junction bases not matched to a gene: 14. The CDR3 length is 15 residues.

This chain's CDR3 is CAISETEAYEQYF. CDR3 DNA: TGTGCCATCAGTGAGACGGAAGCCTACGAGCAGTACTTC. The V call is TRBV10-3, the J call TRBJ2-7, with unresolved D. The germline V gene encodes CDR1 ENHRY and CDR2 SYGVKD. The CDR3 loop spans 13 amino acids. Trimming shortened V by 2 bases and J by 2 bases, and 7 bases separated the two germline ends.

V and J are TRBV10-2 and TRBJ1-4; TRBD1 is a possible D gene (5 bases). V lost 6 bases to trimming and J lost 0 bases, with 8 bases between them. CDR1 and CDR2 from the germline V gene are WSHSY and SAAADI. The CDR3 has 14 residues. The CDR3 region is CASRDTPTNEKLFF. The CDR3 nucleotides read TGCGCCAGCAGGGACACCCCAACTAATGAAAAACTGTTTTTT.

This clone has only one observation. The gene calls are TRBV5-6 and TRBJ2-7; 11 bases fit TRBD1. Germline V gene sequence: CDR1 SGHDT, CDR2 YYEEEE. V lost 5 bases to trimming and J lost 3 bases; unmatched junction nucleotides: 10. This CDR3 region has 16 residues. DNA for the CDR3: TGTGCCAGCAGGTACCAAGGGGGGACAGGGGGCTACGAGCAGTACTTC. Its protein product is CASRYQGGTGGYEQYF.

CDR3 sequence: CASSLGGTTTPSEQYF. For the CDR3, the DNA is TGTGCCAGCAGTTTGGGCGGGACAACCACACCGTCCGAGCAGTACTTC. The rearrangement uses TRBV28 and TRBJ2-7, with D perhaps TRBD1 or TRBD2 (6 bases each). Germline loops: CDR1 MDHEN, CDR2 SYDVKM. The CDR3 runs 16 residues. Deletions cut 3 bases from V and 6 bases from J, with 21 bases between.

The V and J genes are TRBV7-9 and TRBJ1-3, with a tentative D call TRBD1 (5 bases). Deletions cut 2 bases from V and 7 bases from J, with 15 bases between. CDR1 SEHNR and CDR2 FQNEAQ come from the germline V gene (reference sequence). CDR3 length: 15 amino acids. The CDR3 sequence is CASSLLEHRGNTIYF. CDR3 nucleotide sequence: TGTGCCAGCAGCTTATTAGAACATCGGGGGAACACCATATATTTT.

The gene calls are TRBV11-2 and TRBJ2-1; no reliable D call. In germline, CDR1 is SGHAT, CDR2 FQNNGV. V lost 4 bases, J lost 1 base, and 14 bases lay in between. The CDR3 extends over 16 amino acids. The CDR3 spells CASSSRADGSYNEQFF. The DNA of the CDR3 is TGTGCCAGCAGCTCCCGGGCGGACGGGTCCTACAATGAGCAGTTCTTC. Full variable domain (remainder filled in from reference TRBV11-2 and TRBJ2-1): EAGVAQSPRYKIIEKRQSVAFWCNPISGHATLYWYQQILGQGPKLLIQFQNNGVVDDSQLPKDRFSAERLKGVDSTLKIQPAKLEDSAVYLCASSSRADGSYNEQFFGPGTRLTVL.

The J gene is TRBJ1-2, the V gene TRBV4-1, with a tentative D call TRBD1 (5 bases). Looked up from germline, CDR1 is MGHRA and CDR2 is YSYEKL. V was shortened by 0 bases and J by 4 bases, with 9 bases between the two germline ends. The CDR3 covers 14 residues. The CDR3 bases are TGCGCCAGCAGCCAAGAGCGGGGGGTCTATGGCTACACCTTC. This encodes CASSQERGVYGYTF.

The chain links TRBV6-5 to TRBJ2-5; D perhaps matches TRBD1 (5 bases). Trimming stripped 5 bases from V and 5 bases from J, with 18 bases between. This CDR3 contains 15 residues. Germline CDR1 and CDR2: MNHEY and SVGAGI. The CDR3 is CASSLLSRARETQYF. CDR3 DNA: TGTGCCAGCAGTCTCCTGAGCAGGGCCCGTGAGACCCAGTACTTC.

The CDR3 sequence is CASSLTDGLNYGYTF. The CDR3 nucleotides are TGTGCCAGCAGCTTAACGGACGGCCTTAACTATGGCTACACCTTC. The rearrangement joins TRBV7-2 to TRBJ1-2, with D unclear. Trimming shortened V by 2 bases and J by 1 base, and 11 bases separated the two germline ends. CDR3 size: 15 residues. Per germline, CDR1 SGHTA and CDR2 FQGNSA.

The J gene is TRBJ1-5, the V gene TRBV29-1; possibly TRBD1 for D (5 bases). Germline V lookup: CDR1 SQVTM, CDR2 ANQGSEA. CDR3 length: 13 residues. V shed 0 bases and J shed 7 bases, with 10 bases lying between them. CDR3 coding DNA: TGCAGCGTTGAAGAGGGCGGGGGACAGCCCCAGCATTTT. Its protein product is CSVEEGGGQPQHF.

CDR3 nucleotide sequence: TGTGCCAGCAGTTTTGTAGGGGCGGTGGGGGGCTACACCTTC. It translates to CASSFVGAVGGYTF. The chain has TRBV27 and TRBJ1-2, with D possibly matching TRBD1 (5 bases). Germline loops: CDR1 MNHEY, CDR2 SMNVEV (reference sequence). Deletions cut 3 bases from V and 8 bases from J, with 16 bases between. This CDR3 has 14 amino acids.

This clone has only a few counts. The chain has TRBV13 and TRBJ1-1; no clear D. The CDR3 consists of 13 residues. V was pared by 4 bases and J by 4 bases, with 10 bases between. Per the germline V gene, CDR1 is PRHDT and CDR2 is FYEKMQ (reference sequence). The chain's CDR3 is CASSSGMGTEAFF. For the CDR3, the DNA is TGTGCCAGCAGCTCCGGTATGGGCACTGAAGCTTTCTTT.

The genes are TRBV20-1 and TRBJ2-1; D is possibly TRBD1 (6 bases). Germline CDR1 and CDR2: DFQATT and SNEGSKA (reference sequence). The CDR3 extends over 11 amino acids. Trimming took 7 bases from V and 4 from J, leaving 8 bases between them. The CDR3: CSGDRYNEQFF. The CDR3 nucleotides read TGCAGTGGCGACAGGTACAATGAGCAGTTCTTC.

J is TRBJ1-1 and V is TRBV30; D unresolved. In germline, CDR1 is GTSNPN, CDR2 SVGIG (reference sequence). The length of the CDR3 is 12 residues. V dropped 7 bases and J dropped 11 bases, with 20 bases sitting between them. The CDR3 loop reads CALMGGIPGAFF. The CDR3 DNA reads TGTGCCTTGATGGGTGGCATACCCGGGGCTTTCTTT.

The chain carries TRBV27 and TRBJ2-7; 7 bases agree with TRBD2. Germline loops: CDR1 MNHEY, CDR2 SMNVEV (reference sequence). V was clipped by 3 bases and J by 2 bases; unmatched bases: 4. CDR3 length: 14 amino acids. The CDR3 region has the DNA TGTGCCAGCAGTTTTGGCGGGAGCCCCTACGAGCAGTACTTC. This sequence encodes CASSFGGSPYEQYF.

The chain couples TRBV27 to TRBJ2-7; D is unclear. The CDR3 is 13 amino acids. Deletions cut 3 bases from V and 0 bases from J, with 6 bases between. The germline V gene has CDR1 MNHEY and CDR2 SMNVEV (reference sequence). CDR3 bases: TGTGCCAGCAGTTTGGCAAGCTCCTACGAGCAGTACTTC. Amino acid sequence: CASSLASSYEQYF.

The V and J genes are TRBV5-4 and TRBJ2-7; a possible D gene is TRBD2 (6 bases). The V and J ends lost 1 base and 2 bases respectively, with 10 bases between them. This CDR3 is 14 amino acids long. The germline V gene has CDR1 SGHNT and CDR2 YYREEE (reference sequence). Here the CDR3 reads CASSLTEGTYEQYF. Here the CDR3 DNA reads TGTGCCAGCAGCTTGACGGAGGGCACCTACGAGCAGTACTTC.

The chain joins TRBV5-1 to TRBJ2-1, with a weak D call TRBD1 (5 bases). Germline assignment: CDR1 SGHRS and CDR2 YFSETQ. V was clipped by 0 bases and J by 6 bases, with 7 bases between them. The CDR3 has 13 amino acids. CDR3 nucleotides: TGCGCCAGCAGCTTGGGGCAGGGCAATGAGCAGTTCTTC. This sequence encodes CASSLGQGNEQFF.

This chain joins TRBV5-4 and TRBJ1-5, with 7 bases identical to TRBD1. The CDR3 is 17 residues long. V lost 7 bases and J lost 4; bases outside the gene matches: 17. Germline values: CDR1 SGHNT, CDR2 YYREEE (reference sequence). The CDR3 region is CASYGLGGTAQNQPQHF. The CDR3 nucleotides read TGTGCCAGCTACGGCCTAGGAGGGACAGCCCAGAATCAGCCCCAGCATTTT. The full variable domain, in which reference TRBV5-4 and TRBJ1-5 provide the parts outside the CDR3, is ETGVTQSPTHLIKTRGQQVTLRCSSQSGHNTVSWYQQALGQGPQFIFQYYREEENGRGNFPPRFSGLQFPNYSSELNVNALELDDSALYLCASYGLGGTAQNQPQHFGDGTRLSIL.

The chain has TRBV4-1 and TRBJ2-7; TRBD1 is a possible D gene (6 bases). Between the trimmed V and J ends, which lost 3 bases and 1 base, there was a span of 16 bases. Germline CDR1 reads MGHRA; CDR2 reads YSYEKL. CDR3 length equals 16 residues. This CDR3 reads CASSQPGTTLSYEQYF. CDR3 DNA sequence: TGCGCCAGCAGCCAGCCAGGGACAACGCTTTCCTACGAGCAGTACTTC.